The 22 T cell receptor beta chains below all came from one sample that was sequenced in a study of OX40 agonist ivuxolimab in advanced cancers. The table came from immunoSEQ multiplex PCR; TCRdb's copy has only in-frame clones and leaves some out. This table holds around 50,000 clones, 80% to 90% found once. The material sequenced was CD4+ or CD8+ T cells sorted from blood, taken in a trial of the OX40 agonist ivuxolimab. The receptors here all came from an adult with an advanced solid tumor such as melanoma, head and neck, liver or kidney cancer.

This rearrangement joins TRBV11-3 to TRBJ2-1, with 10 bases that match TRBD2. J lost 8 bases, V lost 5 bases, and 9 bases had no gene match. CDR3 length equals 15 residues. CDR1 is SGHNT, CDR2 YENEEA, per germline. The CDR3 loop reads CASSVSSGSFDEQFF. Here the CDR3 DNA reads TGTGCCAGCAGCGTTTCTAGCGGGAGTTTCGATGAGCAGTTCTTC.

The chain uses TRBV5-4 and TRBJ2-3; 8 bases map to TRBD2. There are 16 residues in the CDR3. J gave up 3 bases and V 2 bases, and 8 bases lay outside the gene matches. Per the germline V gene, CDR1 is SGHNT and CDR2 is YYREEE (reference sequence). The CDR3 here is CASSFRGGIQTDTQYF. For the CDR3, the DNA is TGTGCCAGCAGCTTCCGGGGGGGGATCCAAACAGATACGCAGTATTTT.

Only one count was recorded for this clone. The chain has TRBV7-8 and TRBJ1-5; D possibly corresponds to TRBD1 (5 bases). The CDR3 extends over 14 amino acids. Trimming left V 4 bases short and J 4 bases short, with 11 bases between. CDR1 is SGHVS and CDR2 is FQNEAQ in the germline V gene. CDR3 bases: TGTGCCAGCAGCTGGGGGACGTCGAATCAGCCCCAGCATTTT. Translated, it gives CASSWGTSNQPQHF.

CDR3 loop: CASSSGGRDTQYF. Written as DNA, the CDR3 is TGTGCCAGCAGCTCCGGGGGTAGAGATACGCAGTATTTT. J is TRBJ2-3 and V is TRBV7-2; weak D call: TRBD2 (6 bases). CDR3 size: 13 residues. Trimming stripped 4 bases from V and 5 bases from J, with 10 bases between. Germline V gene lookup returns CDR1 SGHTA and CDR2 FQGNSA.

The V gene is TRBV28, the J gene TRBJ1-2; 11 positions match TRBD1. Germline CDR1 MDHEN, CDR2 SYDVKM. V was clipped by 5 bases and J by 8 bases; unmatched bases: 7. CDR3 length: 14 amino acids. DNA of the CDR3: TGTGCCAGCAGTAAAGGACAGGGGGCCCGGGGCTACACCTTC. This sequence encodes CASSKGQGARGYTF.

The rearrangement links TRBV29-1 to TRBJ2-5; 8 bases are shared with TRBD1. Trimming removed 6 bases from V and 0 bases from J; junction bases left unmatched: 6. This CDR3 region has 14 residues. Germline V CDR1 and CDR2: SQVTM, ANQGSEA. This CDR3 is CSVQWTGYQETQYF. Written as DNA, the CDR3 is TGCAGCGTCCAATGGACAGGGTACCAAGAGACCCAGTACTTC.

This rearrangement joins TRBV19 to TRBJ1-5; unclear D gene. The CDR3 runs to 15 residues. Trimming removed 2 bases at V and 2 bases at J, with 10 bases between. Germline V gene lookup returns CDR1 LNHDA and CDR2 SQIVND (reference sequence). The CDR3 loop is CASSITLRGNQPQHF. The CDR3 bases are TGTGCCAGTAGTATAACCCTTCGCGGCAATCAGCCCCAGCATTTT.

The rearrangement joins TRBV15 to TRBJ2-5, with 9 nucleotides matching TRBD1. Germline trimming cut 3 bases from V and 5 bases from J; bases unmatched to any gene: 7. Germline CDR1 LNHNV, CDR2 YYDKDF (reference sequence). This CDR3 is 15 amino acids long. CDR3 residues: CATSSDRGFGETQYF. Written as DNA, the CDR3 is TGTGCCACCAGCAGCGACAGGGGGTTCGGTGAGACCCAGTACTTC.

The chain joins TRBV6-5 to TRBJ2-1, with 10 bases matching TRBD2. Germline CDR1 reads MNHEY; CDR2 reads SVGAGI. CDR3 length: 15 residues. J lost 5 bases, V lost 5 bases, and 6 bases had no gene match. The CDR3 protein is CASSMLAGENNEQFF. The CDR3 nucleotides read TGTGCCAGCAGTATGCTAGCGGGGGAAAACAATGAGCAGTTCTTC.

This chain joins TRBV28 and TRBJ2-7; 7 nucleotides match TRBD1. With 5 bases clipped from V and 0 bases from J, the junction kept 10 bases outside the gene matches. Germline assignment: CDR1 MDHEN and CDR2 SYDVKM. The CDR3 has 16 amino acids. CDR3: CASSGTPGQPSYEQYF. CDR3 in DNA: TGTGCCAGCAGTGGGACGCCGGGACAGCCCTCCTACGAGCAGTACTTC.

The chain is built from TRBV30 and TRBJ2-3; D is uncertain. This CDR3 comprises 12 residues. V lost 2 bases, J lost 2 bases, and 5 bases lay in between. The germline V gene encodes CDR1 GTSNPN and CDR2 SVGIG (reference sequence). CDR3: CAWSLVTDTQYF. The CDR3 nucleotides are TGTGCCTGGAGTCTGGTCACAGATACGCAGTATTTT.

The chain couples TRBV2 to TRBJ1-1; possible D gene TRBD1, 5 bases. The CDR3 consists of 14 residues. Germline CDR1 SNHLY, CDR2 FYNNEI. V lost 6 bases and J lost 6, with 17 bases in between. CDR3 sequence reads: CASSAVWRDSEAFF. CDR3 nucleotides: TGTGCCAGCAGCGCAGTATGGAGGGACTCTGAAGCTTTCTTT.

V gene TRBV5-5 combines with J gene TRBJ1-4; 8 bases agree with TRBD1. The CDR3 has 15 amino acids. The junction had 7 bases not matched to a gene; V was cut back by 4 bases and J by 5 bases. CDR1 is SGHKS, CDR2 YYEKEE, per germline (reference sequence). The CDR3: CASSGQGTQNEKLFF. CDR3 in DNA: TGTGCCAGCAGCGGACAGGGAACTCAAAATGAAAAACTGTTTTTT.

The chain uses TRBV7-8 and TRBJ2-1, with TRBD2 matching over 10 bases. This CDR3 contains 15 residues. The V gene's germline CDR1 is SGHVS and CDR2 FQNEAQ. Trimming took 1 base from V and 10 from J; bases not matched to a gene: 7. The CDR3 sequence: CASSLGIAGGREQFF. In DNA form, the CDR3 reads TGTGCCAGCAGCTTAGGGATAGCGGGGGGCCGGGAGCAGTTCTTC.

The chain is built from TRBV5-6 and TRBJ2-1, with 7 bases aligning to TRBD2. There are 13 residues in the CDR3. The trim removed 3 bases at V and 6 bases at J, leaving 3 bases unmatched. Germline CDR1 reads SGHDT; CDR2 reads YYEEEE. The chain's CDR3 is CASSWTGGNEQFF. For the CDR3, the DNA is TGTGCCAGCAGCTGGACGGGAGGCAATGAGCAGTTCTTC.

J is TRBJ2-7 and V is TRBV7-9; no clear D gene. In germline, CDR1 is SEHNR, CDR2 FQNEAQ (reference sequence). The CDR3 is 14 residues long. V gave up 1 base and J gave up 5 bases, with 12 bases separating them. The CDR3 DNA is TGTGCCAGCAGCTTAGGATGGGGTTCGAACGAGCAGTACTTC. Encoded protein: CASSLGWGSNEQYF.

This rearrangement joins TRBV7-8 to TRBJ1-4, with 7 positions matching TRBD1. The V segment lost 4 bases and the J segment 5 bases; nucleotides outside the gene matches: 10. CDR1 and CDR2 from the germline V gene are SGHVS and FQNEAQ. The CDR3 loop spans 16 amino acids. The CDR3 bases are TGTGCCAGCAGCTCACCGGGACAGACACCGAATGAAAAACTGTTTTTT. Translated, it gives CASSSPGQTPNEKLFF. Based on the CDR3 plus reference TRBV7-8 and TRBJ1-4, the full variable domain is GAGVSQSPRYKVAKRGQDVALRCDPISGHVSLFWYQQALGQGPEFLTYFQNEAQLDKSGLPSDRFFAERPEGSVSTLKIQRTQQEDSAVYLCASSSPGQTPNEKLFFGSGTQLSVL.

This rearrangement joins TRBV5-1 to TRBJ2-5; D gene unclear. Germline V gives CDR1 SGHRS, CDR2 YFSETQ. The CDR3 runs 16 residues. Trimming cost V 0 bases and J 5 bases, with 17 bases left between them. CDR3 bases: TGCGCCAGCAGCTTGGAACCAGGTGTATGGATGGAGACCCAGTACTTC. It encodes CASSLEPGVWMETQYF.

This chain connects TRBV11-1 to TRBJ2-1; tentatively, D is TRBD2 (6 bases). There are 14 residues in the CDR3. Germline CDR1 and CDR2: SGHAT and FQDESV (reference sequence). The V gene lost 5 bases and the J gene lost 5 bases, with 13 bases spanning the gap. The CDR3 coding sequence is TGTGCCAGCAGCACCCGGGAGTTCAACAATGAGCAGTTCTTC. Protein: CASSTREFNNEQFF. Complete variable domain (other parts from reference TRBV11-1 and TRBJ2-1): EAEVAQSPRYKITEKSQAVAFWCDPISGHATLYWYRQILGQGPELLVQFQDESVVDDSQLPKDRFSAERLKGVDSTLKIQPAELGDSAMYLCASSTREFNNEQFFGPGTRLTVL.

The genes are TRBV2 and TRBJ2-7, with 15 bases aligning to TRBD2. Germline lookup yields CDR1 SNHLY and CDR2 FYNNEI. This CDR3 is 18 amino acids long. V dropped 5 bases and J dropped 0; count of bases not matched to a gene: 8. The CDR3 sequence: CASSLGLAGGVSSYEQYF. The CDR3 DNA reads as TGTGCCAGCAGTCTGGGACTAGCGGGAGGTGTCAGCTCCTACGAGCAGTACTTC.

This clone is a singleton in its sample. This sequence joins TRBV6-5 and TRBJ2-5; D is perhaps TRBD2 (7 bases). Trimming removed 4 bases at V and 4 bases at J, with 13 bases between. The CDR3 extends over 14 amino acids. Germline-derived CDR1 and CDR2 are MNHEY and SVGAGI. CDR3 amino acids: CASSLGGRAETQYF. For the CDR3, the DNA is TGTGCCAGCAGTTTAGGGGGGAGGGCAGAGACCCAGTACTTC.

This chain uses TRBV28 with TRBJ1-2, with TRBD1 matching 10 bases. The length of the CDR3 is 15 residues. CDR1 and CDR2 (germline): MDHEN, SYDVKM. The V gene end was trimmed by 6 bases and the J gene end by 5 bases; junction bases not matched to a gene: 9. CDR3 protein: CASSIRDRGLYGYTF. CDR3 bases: TGTGCCAGCAGCATCCGGGACAGGGGACTATATGGCTACACCTTC.